The clone carrying this TCR beta chain was seen a handful of times. Antigen specificity is unknown. This entry is derived from a study of beta chain features in type 1 diabetes. The CDR3 loop spans 17 amino acids. V shed 2 bases, J shed 3 bases, and the junction held 11 bases outside the gene matches. Germline V gives CDR1 MGHDK, CDR2 SYGVNS. Of the isolated RNA, all was reverse transcribed, and so the sequenced material was expressed TCRB transcripts. Naive, central memory and regulatory T cell samples yielded a few million reads on average. This table comes from immunoSEQ multiplex PCR, and its TCRdb copy is limited to in-frame clones, with some not included. The table lists 400,000 to 550,000 clones, around 10% of them singletons, with around 0.05% in the top ten. Study findings and constraints: It was among patients, rather than healthy donors, that naive, central memory and Treg TCRB repertoires appeared more similar. Reduced insertions and increased deletions marked VDJ junctions in type 1 diabetes patients.

This receptor was identified in a woman aged 18-30 years in good health. Input material: naive CD4+ T cells from blood. V gene TRBV25-1 combines with J gene TRBJ2-7; TRBD1 aligns across 9 bases. The CDR3 sequence is CASSERFPGQGVYEQYF. The CDR3 coding sequence is TGTGCCAGCAGTGAACGATTTCCGGGACAGGGTGTCTACGAGCAGTACTTC.